This T cell receptor (beta chain) comes out of a study of blood T cell repertoires in COVID-19 (dated by TCRdb to 2018 to 2020). Notes on the research overall: Samples covering the acute and convalescent phases of COVID-19 were provided by collaborators in the United States, Italy and Spain. The prospective study material was composed of cDNA or gDNA derived from T cells, B-cell-depleted T cells, or PBMCs. Deeply sampled blood TCRbeta repertoires from subjects exposed to, actively infected with, or recovered from COVID-19 were included in the dataset. The repertoires were released in a freely available public database intended as a resource for research on the immune response to SARS-CoV-2. Samples came from the ongoing ImmuneRACE study (first 160 participants) plus 1,254 subjects from 6 global collaborators. A de-identified subject ID, COVID-19 status, age in years and sex were almost always included in the sample metadata. HLA class I and class II types, where available, came from metadata supplied by the sample provider rather than from assay-based typing.

From the germline V gene (reference sequence), CDR1 is MNHEY and CDR2 is SMNVEV. The cysteine opens and the phenylalanine closes a CDR3 of 15 amino acids. Only the CDR3 region is kept as DNA, spanning 45 bases read in frame from base 1. V and J are truncated by 4 bases and 3 bases respectively, leaving an intervening sequence of 16 bases. The paper as a whole reports these results and caveats: The amount of clinical and demographic metadata varied by source and participant and was provided uncurated.

TCRbeta CDR3 regions were amplified from genomic DNA using the immunoSEQ Assay, a bias-controlled multiplex PCR. Under the source paper's analysis protocol: Nucleated cell counts per sample were estimated from amplification of reference gene primers within the assay. To quantify the absolute abundance of each unique TCRbeta CDR3 rearrangement, sequence reads were collapsed and filtered. For each sample, productive Simpson clonality was calculated as the square root of Simpson's diversity index over productive rearrangements. The table comes from immuneACCESS by way of TCRdb, which keeps in-frame sequences with V and J called. Part of the clones is missing from these tables; in studies checked, under half for an unresolved V gene and the rest for unknown reasons. The V and J calls and clone size were taken over from that table, and D and trimming were inferred from the DNA. The sample table lists 250,000 to 350,000 clones, about nine tenths of them with a count of one. Of the sample, 2.2% falls within the top ten clones.

A second Seattle source provided samples from volunteer blood donors who had recovered from COVID-19. The collaborating institutions used their own protocols to collect whole blood in K2EDTA tubes. For TCRbeta analysis, collaborators shipped samples in one of three forms: frozen whole blood, isolated PBMCs, or DNA extracted from either of those sample types. Concerning this clone itself: No cognate antigen has been identified for it. No base quality values were provided; no much bigger clone lies one nucleotide off.

Specimen: peripheral blood. The receptor was derived from a woman in her 50s who had recovered from COVID-19. The chain employs TRBV27 and TRBJ2-7; TRBD2 is perhaps the D gene, given 6 matching bases. The CDR3 reads CASSSLRGLSYEQYF. Read as DNA, the sequence is TGTGCCAGCAGTTCCCTTCGGGGGTTAAGCTACGAGCAGTACTTC.